What follows are 4 T cell receptor beta chains derived from one specimen sequenced in a study of cytomegalovirus exposure and HLA in healthy donors. The study ran its PCR with 60 Vbeta and 13 Jbeta primers. Generated by immunoSEQ multiplex PCR, the TCRdb table keeps only in-frame clones and is missing some. Of about 150,000 clones in the sample, around 75% were seen once. The sequencing sample was made of PBMCs. These receptors all come from a man aged 35 to 55 in good health and CMV-seronegative.

The CDR3 DNA follows: TGCGCCAGCAGCTTAGCGGGGGGAACAGATACGCAGTATTTT. Protein product: CASSLAGGTDTQYF. The gene calls are TRBV5-1 and TRBJ2-3, with 9 positions matching TRBD2. CDR1 is SGHRS, CDR2 YFSETQ, per germline. CDR3 length: 14 residues. The V gene end was trimmed by 2 bases and the J gene end by 3 bases; junction bases not matched to a gene: 1.

This chain joins TRBV30 and TRBJ1-5, with a possible D match to TRBD1 (5 bases). Trimming took off 0 bases at V and 3 bases at J, with 15 bases between the two ends. Germline values: CDR1 GTSNPN, CDR2 SVGIG (reference sequence). This CDR3 has 16 residues. CDR3 DNA sequence: TGTGCCTGGAGTGTATTCCCGGGGGGGTCCAATCAGCCCCAGCATTTT. Translated, it gives CAWSVFPGGSNQPQHF.

Here the CDR3 DNA reads TGTGCCGTTGACAGTCGCACAGATACGCAGTATTTT. Its translation is CAVDSRTDTQYF. The gene calls are TRBV30 and TRBJ2-3; tentative D call: TRBD1 (5 bases). CDR3 length: 12 amino acids. Trimming took 8 bases from V and 1 from J, leaving 10 bases between them. Germline V gene data show CDR1 as GTSNPN and CDR2 as SVGIG (reference sequence).

V is TRBV5-1 and J is TRBJ1-4; 11 nucleotides align to TRBD1. From germline, CDR1 is SGHRS and CDR2 YFSETQ. CDR3 size: 14 residues. J was trimmed by 11 bases and V by 3 bases; bases with no gene match: 6. CDR3 in amino acids: CASSSGQGEGKLFF. CDR3 nucleotide sequence: TGCGCCAGCAGCTCGGGACAGGGGGAGGGTAAACTGTTTTTT.